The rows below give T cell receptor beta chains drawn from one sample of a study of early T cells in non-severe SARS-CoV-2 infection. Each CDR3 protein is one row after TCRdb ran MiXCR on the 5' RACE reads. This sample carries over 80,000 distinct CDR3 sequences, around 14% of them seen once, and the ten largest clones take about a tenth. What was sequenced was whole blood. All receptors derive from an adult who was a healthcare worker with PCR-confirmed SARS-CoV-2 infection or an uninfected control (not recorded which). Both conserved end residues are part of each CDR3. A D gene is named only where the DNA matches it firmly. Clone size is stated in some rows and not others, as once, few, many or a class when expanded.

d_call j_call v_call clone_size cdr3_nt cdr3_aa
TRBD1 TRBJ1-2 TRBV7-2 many TGTGCCAGCAGCGCGGACCCGACAGGGAACGGCTACACCTTC CASSADPTGNGYTF
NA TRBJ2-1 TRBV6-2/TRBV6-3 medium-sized TGTGCCAGCAGTCCTGACGGAAGCTCCTACAATGAGCAGTTCTTC CASSPDGSSYNEQFF
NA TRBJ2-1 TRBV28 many TGTGCCAGCAGACCGACTCGCGGGACTTATGAGCAGTTCTTC CASRPTRGTYEQFF
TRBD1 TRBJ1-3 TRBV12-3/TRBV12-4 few TGTGCCAGCAGCCGCCGACAGGGGCAAGATCTCCGCGCTGGAAACACCATATATTTT CASSRRQGQDLRAGNTIYF
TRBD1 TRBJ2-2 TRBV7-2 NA TGTGCCAGCAGCCAGGGGGCTGGGACCGGGGAGCTGTTTTTT CASSQGAGTGELFF
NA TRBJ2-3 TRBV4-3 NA TGCGCCAGCAGCCAAAACACAGATACGCAGTATTTT CASSQNTDTQYF
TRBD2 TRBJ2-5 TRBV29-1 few TGCAGCGTTACTAGCGGGGGAGTTGAAGAGACCCAGTACTTC CSVTSGGVEETQYF
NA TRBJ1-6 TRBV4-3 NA TGCGCCAGCAGCCAGAACCCGAGTAATTCACCCCTCCACTTT CASSQNPSNSPLHF
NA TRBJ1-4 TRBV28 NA TGTGCCAGCAGTTTAGGCGGCACCCTAAATGAAAAACTGTTTTTT CASSLGGTLNEKLFF
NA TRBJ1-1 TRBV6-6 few TGTGCCAGCAGTTACTCGCCTAAAGGACAGTATGAAGCTTTCTTT CASSYSPKGQYEAFF
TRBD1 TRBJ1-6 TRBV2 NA TGTGCCAGCAGGAAGGGGACAGGGGGCTCCTATAATTCACCCCTCCACTTT CASRKGTGGSYNSPLHF
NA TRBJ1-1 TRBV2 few TGTGCCAGCAGTGTTGTGATGAACACTGAAGCTTTCTTT CASSVVMNTEAFF
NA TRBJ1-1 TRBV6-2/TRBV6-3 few TGTGCCAGCAGGGGGACACCGAACACTGAAGCTTTCTTT CASRGTPNTEAFF
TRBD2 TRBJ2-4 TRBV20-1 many TGCAGTGCTAGCCGGCCTGGACGGGGGGGCTTGACCAAAAACATTCAGTACTTC CSASRPGRGGLTKNIQYF
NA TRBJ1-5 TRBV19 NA TGTGCCAGTAGTATTCGGGAGACAGGAAGCAATCAGCCCCAGCATTTT CASSIRETGSNQPQHF
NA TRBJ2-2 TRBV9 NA TGTGCCAGCAAGGCGTCAAACACCGGGGAGCTGTTTTTT CASKASNTGELFF
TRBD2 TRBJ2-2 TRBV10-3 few TGTGCCTCGAGGGGTGCTAGCGGCCTTGCGAACACCGGGGAGCTGTTTTTT CASRGASGLANTGELFF
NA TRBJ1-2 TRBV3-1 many TGTGCCAGCAGCCAAGATCAGGGAGGAAATGGCTACACCTTC CASSQDQGGNGYTF
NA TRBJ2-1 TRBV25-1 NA TGTGCCAGCAGTGAATATCTCGGGTTCAATGAGCAGTTCTTC CASSEYLGFNEQFF
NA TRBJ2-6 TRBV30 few TGTGCCTGGAGTTCTAAGGGCTCTGGGGCCAACGTCCTGACTTTC CAWSSKGSGANVLTF